The present entry profiles one T cell receptor (beta chain) with its context. What it binds is not known. The data were obtained in a study of OX40 agonist ivuxolimab in advanced cancers. Across the study: People who had prior anti-PD-1, anti-PD-L1 or anti-CTLA-4 therapy could take part, and about 40% had some. Findings and limits, study-wide: Blood T cells, both CD4+ and CD8+, expanded clonally by week 6 at 0.1 to 3.0 mg/kg. On average, CD8+ T cells showed a greater number of expanded clones than CD4+. Low normalized clonal expansion also occurred in some nonresponding patients.

The CDR3 totals 13 residues. V gave up 3 bases and J gave up 5 bases, with 12 bases separating them. CDR1 is SGHDT and CDR2 is YYEEEE in the germline V gene. TCRdb keeps only in-frame clones here, not all; method: immunoSEQ multiplex PCR. The table lists fewer than 40,000 clones, roughly nine tenths of them singletons, with 0.92% in the top ten. V usage is TRBV5-6 and J usage is TRBJ2-7, with D maybe TRBD2 (6 bases). The input for sequencing was CD4+ or CD8+ T cells sorted from blood, taken in a trial of the OX40 agonist ivuxolimab. The TCR originated in an adult with an advanced solid tumor such as melanoma, head and neck, liver or kidney cancer. CDR3 coding DNA: TGTGCCAGCAGCTCGGGAGCCCCAAACGAGCAGTACTTC. Translating it yields CASSSGAPNEQYF.